These 28 T cell receptor beta chains were sequenced from one sample in a study of a mutant IDH1 vaccine in newly diagnosed glioma. TCRdb's table, derived via immunoSEQ multiplex PCR, lists solely in-frame clones and lacks some. The repertoire holds around 33,000 clones, with about 90% as singletons. Their antigens are not known. Stated time point: week 11, during vaccination. Vaccination comprised doses that each held 300 ug of mutant IDH1 20-mer peptide, plus topical imiquimod. The sequences come from PBMCs, collected from a glioma patient whose treatment included an IDH1 peptide vaccine. These receptors were taken from a young man with glioma.

The genes are TRBV6-1 and TRBJ2-7, with D perhaps assigned TRBD1 or TRBD2 (5 bases each). CDR1 is MNHNS, CDR2 SASEGT, per germline. There are 14 residues in the CDR3. V was pared by 9 bases and J by 4 bases, with 19 bases between. The CDR3 sequence is CASVNWDGKYEQYF. The CDR3 nucleotides are TGTGCCAGTGTCAATTGGGACGGAAAATACGAGCAGTACTTC.

J is TRBJ2-2 and V is TRBV5-6; TRBD2 aligns across 15 bases. The CDR3 has 19 residues. Per the germline V gene, CDR1 is SGHDT and CDR2 is YYEEEE. V lost 3 bases, J lost 2 bases, and 8 bases stayed unmatched. The CDR3 bases are TGTGCCAGCAGCTCTTGGACTAGCGGGAGGGCCGGAAACACCGGGGAGCTGTTTTTT. It is translated as CASSSWTSGRAGNTGELFF.

J is TRBJ2-3 and V is TRBV5-1; 10 bases are shared with TRBD2. The germline CDR1 and CDR2 sequences are SGHRS and YFSETQ. The CDR3 loop spans 17 amino acids. V was clipped by 0 bases and J by 2 bases; unmatched bases: 6. The CDR3 spells CASSLGTSGKNTDTQYF. As DNA, the CDR3 is TGCGCCAGCAGCTTGGGGACTAGCGGAAAAAACACAGATACGCAGTATTTT.

The sample holds one count of this clone. The rearrangement links TRBV6-1 to TRBJ2-2; TRBD1 matches 7 bases. The V and J ends lost 6 bases and 6 bases, in that order; junction bases with no gene match: 10. The V gene's germline CDR1 is MNHNS and CDR2 SASEGT. This CDR3 is 15 amino acids long. The CDR3 loop is CASRRQGPTSGELFF. The CDR3 DNA reads as TGTGCCAGCAGACGACAGGGTCCCACATCCGGGGAGCTGTTTTTT.

The genes are TRBV7-2 and TRBJ2-7, with a tentative D call TRBD2 (5 bases). Looked up from germline, CDR1 is SGHTA and CDR2 is FQGNSA. V was clipped by 5 bases and J by 2 bases, with 16 bases between them. This CDR3 comprises 15 residues. As DNA, the CDR3 is TGTGCCAGCAGCCCTAGCCCGGGTGACGCCTACGAGCAGTACTTC. It codes for CASSPSPGDAYEQYF. Together with reference TRBV7-2 and TRBJ2-7, the CDR3 gives the full variable domain: GAGVSQSPSNKVTEKGKDVELRCDPISGHTALYWYRQSLGQGLEFLIYFQGNSAPDKSGLPSDRFSAERTGGSVSTLTIQRTQQEDSAVYLCASSPSPGDAYEQYFGPGTRLTVT.

The CDR3 DNA reads TGTGCCAGCTCCTGGGCGATGAACTCCTACAATGAGCAGTTCTTC. It codes for CASSWAMNSYNEQFF. This chain connects TRBV5-6 to TRBJ2-1; D call uncertain. V lost 7 bases to trimming and J lost 0 bases, with 14 bases between them. The CDR3 length is 15 residues. Looked up from germline, CDR1 is SGHDT and CDR2 is YYEEEE.

The V call is TRBV5-4, the J call TRBJ2-3, with 10 bases fitting TRBD2. Looked up from germline, CDR1 is SGHNT and CDR2 is YYREEE (reference sequence). Losses at the gene ends were 4 bases for V and 5 bases for J; bases not matched to a gene: 19. The CDR3 runs to 19 residues. The CDR3 loop is CASSDRTSGRIRWGDTQYF. The CDR3, as DNA: TGTGCCAGCAGCGACCGGACTAGCGGAAGGATAAGGTGGGGAGATACGCAGTATTTT.

This clone showed up just once. This chain joins TRBV25-1 and TRBJ1-5; D not resolved. The CDR3 loop spans 14 amino acids. Per germline, CDR1 MGHDK and CDR2 SYGVNS. The ends were cut back, 5 bases at V and 0 bases at J, with 8 bases in the middle. In nucleotides, the CDR3 is TGTGCCAGCAGTTACGACGATAGCAATCAGCCCCAGCATTTT. It translates to CASSYDDSNQPQHF.

This clone turned up a few times. The rearrangement joins TRBV5-4 to TRBJ2-6, with D perhaps TRBD2 (5 bases). There are 16 residues in the CDR3. V lost 2 bases and J 1 base, leaving 10 bases between the germline ends. CDR1 and CDR2 from the germline V gene are SGHNT and YYREEE (reference sequence). CDR3 region: CASSLMRDSGANVLTF. In DNA, the CDR3 is TGTGCCAGCAGCTTAATGAGGGATTCTGGGGCCAACGTCCTGACTTTC.

The chain carries TRBV6-1 and TRBJ1-4; a possible D gene is TRBD1 (6 bases). In germline, CDR1 is MNHNS, CDR2 SASEGT. The germline V and J ends were trimmed by 2 bases and 2 bases, with 12 bases remaining between them. This CDR3 region has 16 residues. The CDR3 region is CASSESLGATNEKLFF. The CDR3 coding sequence is TGTGCCAGCAGTGAATCCCTGGGGGCCACTAATGAAAAACTGTTTTTT.

The gene calls are TRBV5-1 and TRBJ1-5; D is perhaps TRBD1 (5 bases). The CDR3 has 15 residues. In germline, CDR1 is SGHRS, CDR2 YFSETQ. V was clipped by 3 bases and J by 2 bases, with 12 bases between them. For the CDR3, the DNA is TGCGCCAGCAGCTGGGACGGGGCAGGCAATCAGCCCCAGCATTTT. Amino acids: CASSWDGAGNQPQHF.

This clone has just a few counts. The V and J genes are TRBV6-4 and TRBJ1-1, with a tentative D call TRBD1 (5 bases). Per germline, CDR1 MRHNA and CDR2 SNTAGT. The V gene lost 4 bases and the J gene lost 4 bases, with 10 bases spanning the gap. CDR3 size: 13 residues. The CDR3 DNA follows: TGTGCCAGCAGTGGGGACGAGACCACTGAAGCTTTCTTT. The encoded protein is CASSGDETTEAFF.

The CDR3 region has the DNA TGTGCCAGCAGCTATCAGACGGACGAAGCTTTCTTT. Translating gives CASSYQTDEAFF. The rearrangement links TRBV4-2 to TRBJ1-1, with D unresolved. This CDR3 contains 12 residues. The V end was cut by 5 bases, the J end by 8 bases, with 12 bases between. Looked up from germline, CDR1 is LGHNA and CDR2 is YNFKEQ.

The V call is TRBV5-5, the J call TRBJ1-3; D not resolved. Trimming left V 7 bases short and J 4 bases short, with 18 bases between. The CDR3 has 15 residues. Germline values: CDR1 SGHKS, CDR2 YYEKEE (reference sequence). The CDR3 bases are TGTGCCAGCGATTTCGGGTCCCTAAGGGGAAACACCATATATTTT. This sequence encodes CASDFGSLRGNTIYF. The full variable domain, with the rest looked up from reference TRBV5-5 and TRBJ1-3, is DAGVTQSPTHLIKTRGQQVTLRCSPISGHKSVSWYQQVLGQGPQFIFQYYEKEERGRGNFPDRFSARQFPNYSSELNVNALLLGDSALYLCASDFGSLRGNTIYFGEGSWLTVV.

V is TRBV6-5 and J is TRBJ2-1, with D uncertain. The CDR3 length is 11 residues. With 3 bases removed from V and 14 bases from J, the gap between germline ends came to 11 bases. CDR1 MNHEY and CDR2 SVGAGI come from the germline V gene. CDR3 amino acids: CASSYGQLEFF. For the CDR3, the DNA is TGTGCCAGCAGTTATGGGCAGCTTGAGTTCTTC.

The chain uses TRBV7-2 and TRBJ2-7, with 8 positions matching TRBD1. V lost 5 bases and J lost 4; bases outside the gene matches: 13. Per germline, CDR1 SGHTA and CDR2 FQGNSA. CDR3 length: 16 amino acids. The CDR3 here is CASSARQGTLKYEQYF. Here the CDR3 DNA reads TGTGCCAGCAGCGCCAGACAGGGGACTCTTAAATACGAGCAGTACTTC.

This clone was recorded only once. The chain employs TRBV11-2 and TRBJ1-5; D is ambiguous. V was shortened by 0 bases and J by 7 bases, with 13 bases between the two germline ends. CDR1 is SGHAT, CDR2 FQNNGV, per germline. The CDR3 is 15 residues long. Here the CDR3 reads CASSLDAALGQPQHF. CDR3 DNA: TGTGCCAGCAGCTTAGACGCAGCCTTGGGACAGCCCCAGCATTTT.

This chain links TRBV20-1 with TRBJ2-5; D uncertain. Trimming pared 0 bases from V and 7 bases from J, leaving 6 bases between. Germline V gene lookup returns CDR1 DFQATT and CDR2 SNEGSKA (reference sequence). This CDR3 region has 11 residues. CDR3 bases: TGCAGTGCTAGAGATGAACGGACCCAGTACTTC. It is translated as CSARDERTQYF.

This chain joins TRBV6-1 and TRBJ2-2; tentatively, D is TRBD1 or TRBD2 (6 bases each). V was pared by 8 bases and J by 4 bases, with 14 bases between. Per the germline V gene, CDR1 is MNHNS and CDR2 is SASEGT. This CDR3 has 14 residues. The CDR3 DNA reads TGTGCCAGCCGCCCGGGGGCAGGCACCGGGGAGCTGTTTTTT. The encoded protein is CASRPGAGTGELFF.

The count of this clone is one. The chain has TRBV5-1 and TRBJ2-7, with 12 bases that match TRBD1. Germline CDR1 reads SGHRS; CDR2 reads YFSETQ. The CDR3 length is 19 residues. V gave up 3 bases and J gave up 1 base; unmatched junction bases: 14. The CDR3 reads CASSSIPGQGARVSYEQYF. The CDR3 coding sequence is TGCGCCAGCAGCTCCATCCCGGGACAGGGGGCAAGAGTGTCCTACGAGCAGTACTTC. The whole variable domain, filled in from reference TRBV5-1 and TRBJ2-7, reads KAGVTQTPRYLIKTRGQQVTLSCSPISGHRSVSWYQQTPGQGLQFLFEYFSETQRNKGNFPGRFSGRQFSNSRSEMNVSTLELGDSALYLCASSSIPGQGARVSYEQYFGPGTRLTVT.

V usage is TRBV15 and J usage is TRBJ2-7; a weak D match, TRBD1 (6 bases). The CDR3 runs to 19 residues. V dropped 5 bases and J dropped 3 bases, with 29 bases sitting between them. CDR1 and CDR2 from the germline V gene are LNHNV and YYDKDF (reference sequence). The CDR3 nucleotides read TGTGCCACCAGCGAAGGACAGCAGGGCAGGCCCGGAGGTTACTACGAGCAGTACTTC. Its protein is CATSEGQQGRPGGYYEQYF.

J is TRBJ1-5 and V is TRBV5-8; no definite D call. The CDR3 has 13 amino acids. V was shortened by 0 bases and J by 7 bases, with 8 bases between the two germline ends. The germline V gene encodes CDR1 SGHTS and CDR2 YDEGEE. CDR3 sequence: CASSLDPKQPQHF. In DNA, the CDR3 is TGTGCCAGCAGCTTGGATCCTAAACAGCCCCAGCATTTT.

This chain links TRBV6-5 with TRBJ1-4, with D perhaps matching TRBD1 (5 bases). CDR3 length equals 14 residues. The germline V and J ends were trimmed by 4 bases and 8 bases, with 14 bases remaining between them. The germline V gene has CDR1 MNHEY and CDR2 SVGAGI. The CDR3 loop reads CASSFSRAGEKLFF. The CDR3, as DNA: TGTGCCAGCAGTTTCTCCCGGGCAGGGGAAAAACTGTTTTTT.

The chain carries TRBV9 and TRBJ1-3; TRBD1 agrees at 7 bases. Germline CDR1 and CDR2: SGDLS and YYNGEE. This CDR3 contains 14 residues. The V and J ends lost 4 bases and 3 bases, in that order; junction bases with no gene match: 4. The CDR3 DNA sequence: TGTGCCAGCAGCCCAACAGGGGATGGAAACACCATATATTTT. The encoded protein is CASSPTGDGNTIYF.

The genes are TRBV9 and TRBJ2-6; no definite D call. The germline CDR1 and CDR2 sequences are SGDLS and YYNGEE. The CDR3 covers 16 residues. V was trimmed by 2 bases and J by 4 bases, leaving 13 bases between them. The CDR3 region is CASSVSLFRGANVLTF. DNA for the CDR3: TGTGCCAGCAGCGTTAGCCTGTTTAGGGGGGCCAACGTCCTGACTTTC.

The V call is TRBV6-6, the J call TRBJ1-1; possible D gene TRBD1, 6 bases. This CDR3 contains 15 residues. Trimming removed 7 bases at V and 0 bases at J, with 15 bases between. Germline loops: CDR1 MNHNY, CDR2 SVGAGI (reference sequence). The CDR3: CASNGQSGMNTEAFF. CDR3 DNA sequence: TGTGCCAGCAACGGACAGAGCGGGATGAACACTGAAGCTTTCTTT.

This clone occurred a few times. This chain links TRBV5-3 with TRBJ1-5, with D possibly matching TRBD1 (6 bases). TRBV5-3 is filed as an ORF, its function uncertain. The CDR3 runs to 12 residues. V was clipped by 9 bases and J by 6 bases, with 13 bases between them. CDR3 DNA: TGTGCCATCCCGACAGGTTTTCAGCCCCAGCATTTT. The encoded protein is CAIPTGFQPQHF.

This chain connects TRBV29-1 to TRBJ1-2; TRBD1 agrees at 9 bases. Germline lookup yields CDR1 SQVTM and CDR2 ANQGSEA. J was trimmed by 4 bases and V by 6 bases; bases with no gene match: 9. The CDR3 is 14 residues long. CDR3 sequence: CSVDRDRVAYGYTF. CDR3 in DNA: TGCAGCGTAGACCGGGACAGGGTGGCCTATGGCTACACCTTC.